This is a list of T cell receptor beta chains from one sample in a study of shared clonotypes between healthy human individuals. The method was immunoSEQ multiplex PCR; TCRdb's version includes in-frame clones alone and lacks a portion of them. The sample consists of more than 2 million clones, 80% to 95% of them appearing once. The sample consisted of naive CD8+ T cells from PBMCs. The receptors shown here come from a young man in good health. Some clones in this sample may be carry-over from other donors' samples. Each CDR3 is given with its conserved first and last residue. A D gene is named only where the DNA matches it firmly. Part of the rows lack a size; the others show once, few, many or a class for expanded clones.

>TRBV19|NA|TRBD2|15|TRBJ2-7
TGTGCCAGTAGTATAGGGGGCGGGAGCTCCTACGAGCAGTACTTC
CASSIGGGSSYEQYF
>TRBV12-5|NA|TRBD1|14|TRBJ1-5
TGTGCTAGTGCCCCGGGGACAGGCCAGGGGCCCCAGCATTTT
CASAPGTGQGPQHF
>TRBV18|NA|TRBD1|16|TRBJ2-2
TGTGCCAGCTCACCTGCCGGGACAGGGCTAACCGGGGAGCTGTTTTTT
CASSPAGTGLTGELFF
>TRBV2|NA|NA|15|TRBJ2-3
TGTGCCAGCAGTGTGGGCAGGATGGCCACAGATACGCAGTATTTT
CASSVGRMATDTQYF
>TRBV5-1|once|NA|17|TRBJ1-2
TGCGCCAGCAGCCCTTATCAAGGTGGCGGGGATAGCTATGGCTACACCTTC
CASSPYQGGGDSYGYTF
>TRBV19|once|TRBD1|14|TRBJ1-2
TGTGCCAGTAGTCTAGGACAGGGGGCAGATGGCTACACCTTC
CASSLGQGADGYTF
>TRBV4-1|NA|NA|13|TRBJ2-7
TGCGCCAGCAGCCAAGACTACTTTAACGAGCAGTACTTC
CASSQDYFNEQYF
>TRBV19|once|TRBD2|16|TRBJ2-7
TGTGCCAGTAGAGACACGGGGACTAGCGGATACTACGAGCAGTACTTC
CASRDTGTSGYYEQYF
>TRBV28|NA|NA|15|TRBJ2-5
TGTGCCAGCAGTTTCATTAGGGATTTGTTGGAGACCCAGTACTTC
CASSFIRDLLETQYF
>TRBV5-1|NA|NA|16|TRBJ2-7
TGCGCCAGCAGCCATTCGACGGGGGGCGCGACATACGAGCAGTACTTC
CASSHSTGGATYEQYF
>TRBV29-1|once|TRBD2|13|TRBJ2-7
TGCAGCGTGACCGCTAGCGGTGCCTACGAGCAGTACTTC
CSVTASGAYEQYF
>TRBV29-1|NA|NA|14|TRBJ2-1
TGCAGCGTTGTTCCGGCTAGCGCCTACAATGAGCAGTTCTTC
CSVVPASAYNEQFF
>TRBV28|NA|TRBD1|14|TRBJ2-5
TGTGCCAGCAGTTGGGACAGGGGGCTAGAGACCCAGTACTTC
CASSWDRGLETQYF
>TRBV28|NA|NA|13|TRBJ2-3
TGTGCCAGCAGTTTCCCGCGTGGGGATACGCAGTATTTT
CASSFPRGDTQYF
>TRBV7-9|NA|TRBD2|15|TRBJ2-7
TGTGCCAGCACCCTCGAGACTAGCGGGATCCACGAGCAGTACTTC
CASTLETSGIHEQYF
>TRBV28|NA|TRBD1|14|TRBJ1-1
TGTGCCAGCAGTTCCGGGACAGGGCACACTGAAGCTTTCTTT
CASSSGTGHTEAFF
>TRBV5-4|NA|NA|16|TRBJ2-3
TGTGCCAGCAGCCAGGGGAGTGGGGGGCGAACAGATACGCAGTATTTT
CASSQGSGGRTDTQYF
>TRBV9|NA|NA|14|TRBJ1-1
TGTGCCAGCAGCGTAGGCACGGGGGTCACTGAAGCTTTCTTT
CASSVGTGVTEAFF
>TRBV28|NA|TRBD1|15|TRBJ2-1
TGTGCCAGCAGGTCGGACAGGGAAAACTACAATGAGCAGTTCTTC
CASRSDRENYNEQFF
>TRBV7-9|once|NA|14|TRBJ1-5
TGTGCCAGCAGCTTCTCCGGGCCTCATCAGCCCCAGCATTTT
CASSFSGPHQPQHF
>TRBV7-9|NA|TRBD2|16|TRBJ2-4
TGTGCCAGCAGCTATTCGGGAGGGCGAACCAAAAACATTCAGTACTTC
CASSYSGGRTKNIQYF
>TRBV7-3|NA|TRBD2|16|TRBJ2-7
TGTGCCAGCAGCTTAATCGTAGCGGGAGGGCCACGGGAGCAGTACTTC
CASSLIVAGGPREQYF
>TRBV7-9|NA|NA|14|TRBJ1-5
TGTGCCAGCAGCCCCCCTGGTGCCAATCAGCCCCAGCATTTT
CASSPPGANQPQHF
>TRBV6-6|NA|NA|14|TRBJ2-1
TGTGCCAGCAGTTACTATCAGCTCGGGAATGAGCAGTTCTTC
CASSYYQLGNEQFF
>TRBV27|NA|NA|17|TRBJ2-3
TGTGCCAGCAGTTTATCGCTGGCTCAATCTAGCACAGATACGCAGTATTTT
CASSLSLAQSSTDTQYF
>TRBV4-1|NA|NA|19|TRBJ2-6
TGCGCCAGCAGCCAAAGGGGGGACAGCGGAACTTCTGGGGCCAACGTCCTGACTTTC
CASSQRGDSGTSGANVLTF